Each of the 5 T cell receptor beta chains below was sequenced from the same sample in a study of blood T cell repertoires in COVID-19. Data came from immunoSEQ multiplex PCR; TCRdb stores just in-frame clones and leaves some out. The data show around 300,000 clones, about 87% seen once. The sequencing input was PBMCs or T cells enriched from blood (not recorded which). These receptors were taken from a woman in her 50s who had recovered from COVID-19.

The rearrangement uses TRBV30 and TRBJ1-1, with TRBD1 matching 7 bases. The CDR3 sequence is 13 residues long. Germline V gene sequence: CDR1 GTSNPN, CDR2 SVGIG (reference sequence). V dropped 5 bases and J dropped 1; count of bases not matched to a gene: 4. CDR3 loop: CAWGGQPNTEAFF. CDR3 DNA sequence: TGTGCCTGGGGGGGACAGCCGAACACTGAAGCTTTCTTT.

The chain links TRBV5-8 to TRBJ2-3; TRBD2 aligns across 8 bases. J was trimmed by 4 bases and V by 4 bases; bases with no gene match: 8. CDR1 is SGHTS and CDR2 is YDEGEE in the germline V gene. The CDR3 has 15 amino acids. CDR3 sequence: CASSAAGGRADTQYF. The CDR3, as DNA: TGTGCCAGCAGCGCCGCGGGAGGACGGGCAGATACGCAGTATTTT.

The rearrangement uses TRBV6-9 and TRBJ2-7; TRBD1 might be the D (6 bases). Trimming pared 7 bases from V and 5 bases from J, leaving 24 bases between. Germline loops: CDR1 MNHGY, CDR2 SVAAGI. The CDR3 length is 16 residues. The CDR3 region is CASKTAQGEIRDEQYF. As DNA, the CDR3 is TGTGCCAGCAAGACCGCACAGGGAGAAATTAGGGACGAGCAGTACTTC.

In its sample, this clone was seen once. The rearrangement uses TRBV29-1 and TRBJ1-1, with D perhaps TRBD1 (5 bases). The V gene lost 7 bases and the J gene lost 5 bases, with 17 bases spanning the gap. The V gene's germline CDR1 is SQVTM and CDR2 ANQGSEA. The CDR3 spans 13 residues. The CDR3 bases are TGCAGCGCTTCTGGGTGGGGGGGGACTGAAGCTTTCTTT. Its protein product is CSASGWGGTEAFF.

The chain couples TRBV5-1 to TRBJ1-1; 8 bases fit TRBD1. Germline values: CDR1 SGHRS, CDR2 YFSETQ. The J segment lost 8 bases and the V segment lost 4 bases, leaving 4 bases of the junction unmatched. The CDR3 sequence is 12 residues long. DNA of the CDR3: TGCGCCAGCAGCCCATGGACAGGGGAAGCTTTCTTT. It codes for CASSPWTGEAFF.